This T cell receptor beta chain was sequenced in a study of CD8 T cells in ankylosing spondylitis. Study-wide findings and caveats: Matched ankylosing spondylitis synovial fluid reportedly contained a significantly enriched population of disease-linked clones. Typical of ankylosing spondylitis blood, it appeared, was a TCR beta motif of eight highly homologous variants.

CDR3 length: 15 residues. V lost 0 bases to trimming and J lost 2 bases; unmatched junction nucleotides: 2. Per germline, CDR1 LGHNA and CDR2 YSLEER. By quantitative 5'-RACE with molecular barcodes, the TCR beta libraries were made. TCRdb ran MiXCR on the 5' RACE reads and lists one entry per CDR3 protein. The table records about 140,000 distinct CDR3 sequences, about 6.7% of them present only once. This clonotype was picked up many times. The antigen remains unidentified. Material for sequencing was blood, either unsorted or a sorted T cell fraction (not recorded which). This rearrangement joins TRBV4-3 to TRBJ1-1, with 8 bases matching TRBD1. The sequence was obtained from a female donor with ankylosing spondylitis or in good health (not recorded which). CDR3 nucleotide sequence: TGCGCCAGCAGCCAAGAGACAGGGGTAAACACTGAAGCTTTCTTT. This translates into CASSQETGVNTEAFF.